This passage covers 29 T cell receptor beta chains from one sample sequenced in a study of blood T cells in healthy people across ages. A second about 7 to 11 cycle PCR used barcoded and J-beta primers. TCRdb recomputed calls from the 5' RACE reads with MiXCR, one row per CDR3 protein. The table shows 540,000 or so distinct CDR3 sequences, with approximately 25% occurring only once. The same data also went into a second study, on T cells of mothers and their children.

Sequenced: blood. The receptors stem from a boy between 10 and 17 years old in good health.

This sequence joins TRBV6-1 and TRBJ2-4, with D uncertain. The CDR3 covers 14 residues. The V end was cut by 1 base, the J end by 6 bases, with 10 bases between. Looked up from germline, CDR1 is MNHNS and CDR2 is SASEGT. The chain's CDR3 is CASSEGAGPNIQYF. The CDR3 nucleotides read TGTGCCAGCAGTGAAGGAGCCGGACCAAACATTCAGTACTTC.

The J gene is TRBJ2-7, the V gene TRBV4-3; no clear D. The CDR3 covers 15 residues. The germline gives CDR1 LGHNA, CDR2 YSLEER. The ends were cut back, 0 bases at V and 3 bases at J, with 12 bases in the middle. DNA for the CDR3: TGCGCCAGCAGCCAAGACGGATCCCCCTACTACGAGCAGTACTTC. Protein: CASSQDGSPYYEQYF.

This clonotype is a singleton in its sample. The CDR3 spells CASSQEGQAINRGTEAFF. The CDR3 DNA reads as TGTGCCAGCAGCCAAGAAGGACAGGCTATCAACCGGGGCACTGAAGCTTTCTTT. The rearrangement links TRBV14 to TRBJ1-1; 7 nucleotides agree with TRBD1. The germline CDR1 and CDR2 sequences are SGHDN and FVKESK. Unmatched junction bases numbered 14, after V lost 0 bases and J lost 4 bases. The CDR3 length is 18 residues.

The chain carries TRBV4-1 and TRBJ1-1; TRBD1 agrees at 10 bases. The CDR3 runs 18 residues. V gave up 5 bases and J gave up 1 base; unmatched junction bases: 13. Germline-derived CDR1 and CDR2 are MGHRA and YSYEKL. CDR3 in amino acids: CASSDRGPSPATNTEAFF. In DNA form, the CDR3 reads TGCGCCAGCAGCGACAGGGGGCCTTCACCCGCGACGAACACTGAAGCTTTCTTT.

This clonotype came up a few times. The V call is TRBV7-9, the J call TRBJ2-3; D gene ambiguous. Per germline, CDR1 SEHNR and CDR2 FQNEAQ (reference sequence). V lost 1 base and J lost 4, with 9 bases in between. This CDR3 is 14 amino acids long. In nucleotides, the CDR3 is TGTGCCAGCAGCTTAGGGGTACCCCCAGATACGCAGTATTTT. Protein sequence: CASSLGVPPDTQYF.

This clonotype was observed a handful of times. The CDR3 coding sequence is TGCAGTGCCCCAGGACTAGCGGGAGGCTATAGACAAGAGACCCAGTACTTC. Encoded protein: CSAPGLAGGYRQETQYF. The V and J genes are TRBV20-1 and TRBJ2-5; 14 positions match TRBD2. Losses at the gene ends were 6 bases for V and 2 bases for J; bases not matched to a gene: 11. The V gene's germline CDR1 is DFQATT and CDR2 SNEGSKA (reference sequence). The CDR3 spans 17 residues.

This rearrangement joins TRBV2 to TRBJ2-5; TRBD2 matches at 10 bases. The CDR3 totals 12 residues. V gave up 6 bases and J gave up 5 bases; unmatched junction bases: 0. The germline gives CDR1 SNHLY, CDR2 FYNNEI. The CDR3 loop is CASRGLAETQYF. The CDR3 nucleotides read TGTGCCAGCAGGGGACTAGCGGAGACCCAGTACTTC.

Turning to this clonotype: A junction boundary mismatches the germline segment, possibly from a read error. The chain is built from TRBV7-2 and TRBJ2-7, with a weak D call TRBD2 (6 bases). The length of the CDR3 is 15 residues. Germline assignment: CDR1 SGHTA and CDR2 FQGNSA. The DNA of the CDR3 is TGTGCCAGCAGCCCCGACAGCGGGTCTGCCTACGAGCAGCACTTC. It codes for CASSPDSGSAYEQHF.

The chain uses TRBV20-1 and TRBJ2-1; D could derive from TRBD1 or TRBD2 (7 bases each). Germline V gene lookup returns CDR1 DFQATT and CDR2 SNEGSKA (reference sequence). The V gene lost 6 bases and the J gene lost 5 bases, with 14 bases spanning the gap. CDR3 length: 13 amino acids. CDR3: CSAPPGGDNEQFF. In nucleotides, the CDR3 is TGCAGTGCCCCACCAGGGGGGGACAATGAGCAGTTCTTC.

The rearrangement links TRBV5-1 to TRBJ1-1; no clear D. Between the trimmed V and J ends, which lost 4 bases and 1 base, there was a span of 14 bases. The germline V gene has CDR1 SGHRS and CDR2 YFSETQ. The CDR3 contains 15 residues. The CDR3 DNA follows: TGCGCCAGCAGCCCCGGTTGGGGTTCGAACACTGAAGCTTTCTTT. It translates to CASSPGWGSNTEAFF.

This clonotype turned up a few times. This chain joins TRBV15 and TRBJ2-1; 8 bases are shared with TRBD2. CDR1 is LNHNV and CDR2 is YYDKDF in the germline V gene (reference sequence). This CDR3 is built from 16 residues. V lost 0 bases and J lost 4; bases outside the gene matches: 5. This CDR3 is CATSRDLASGYNEQFF. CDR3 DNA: TGTGCCACCAGCAGAGATCTGGCTAGCGGGTACAATGAGCAGTTCTTC.

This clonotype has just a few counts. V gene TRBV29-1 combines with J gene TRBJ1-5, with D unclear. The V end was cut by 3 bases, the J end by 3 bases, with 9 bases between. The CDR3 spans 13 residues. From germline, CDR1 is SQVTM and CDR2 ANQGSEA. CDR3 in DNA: TGCAGCGTTGAGATGGATTACAATCAGCCCCAGCATTTT. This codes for CSVEMDYNQPQHF.

The CDR3 coding sequence is TGTGCCAGCAGTGAAGAAGAAGGTTTGGGGTCACCCCTCCACTTT. Its protein is CASSEEEGLGSPLHF. The rearrangement links TRBV6-1 to TRBJ1-6, with D unresolved. V was cut by 1 base and J by 10 bases, with 14 bases left in between. The CDR3 has 15 amino acids. In germline, CDR1 is MNHNS, CDR2 SASEGT.

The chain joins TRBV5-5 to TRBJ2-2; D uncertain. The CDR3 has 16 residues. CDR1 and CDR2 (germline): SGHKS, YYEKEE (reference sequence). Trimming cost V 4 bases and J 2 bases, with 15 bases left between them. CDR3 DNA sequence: TGTGCCAGCAGCCCCTCTTGGCTAAAAAACACCGGGGAGCTGTTTTTT. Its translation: CASSPSWLKNTGELFF. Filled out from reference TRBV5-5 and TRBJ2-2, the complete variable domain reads DAGVTQSPTHLIKTRGQQVTLRCSPISGHKSVSWYQQVLGQGPQFIFQYYEKEERGRGNFPDRFSARQFPNYSSELNVNALLLGDSALYLCASSPSWLKNTGELFFGEGSRLTVL.

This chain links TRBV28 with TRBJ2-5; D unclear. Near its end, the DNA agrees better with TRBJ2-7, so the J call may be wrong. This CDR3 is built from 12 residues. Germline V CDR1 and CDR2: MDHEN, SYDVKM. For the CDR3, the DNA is TGTGCCAGCAGCTCCCTTTCGATCGAGCAGTACTTC. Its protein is CASSSLSIEQYF.

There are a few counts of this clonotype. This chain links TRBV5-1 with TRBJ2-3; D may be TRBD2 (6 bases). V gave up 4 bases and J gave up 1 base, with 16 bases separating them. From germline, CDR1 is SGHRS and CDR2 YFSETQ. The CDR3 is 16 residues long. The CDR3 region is CASSPRRGPGTDTQYF. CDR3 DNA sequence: TGCGCCAGCAGCCCCAGGCGGGGACCCGGCACAGATACGCAGTATTTT.

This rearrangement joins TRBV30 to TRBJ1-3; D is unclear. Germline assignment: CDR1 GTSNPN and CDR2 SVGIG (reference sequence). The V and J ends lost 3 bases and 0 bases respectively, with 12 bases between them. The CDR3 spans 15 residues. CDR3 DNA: TGTGCCTGGAGAGGAACACAGAACTCTGGAAACACCATATATTTT. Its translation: CAWRGTQNSGNTIYF. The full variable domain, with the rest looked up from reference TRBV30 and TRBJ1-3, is SQTIHQWPATLVQPVGSPLSLECTVEGTSNPNLYWYRQAAGRGLQLLFYSVGIGQISSEVPQNLSASRPQDRQFILSSKKLLLSDSGFYLCAWRGTQNSGNTIYFGEGSWLTVV.

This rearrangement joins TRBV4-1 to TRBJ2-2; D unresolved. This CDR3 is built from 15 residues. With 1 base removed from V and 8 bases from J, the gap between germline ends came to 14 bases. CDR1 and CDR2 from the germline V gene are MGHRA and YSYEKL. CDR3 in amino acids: CASSQVQNPTGELFF. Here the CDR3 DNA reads TGCGCCAGCAGCCAAGTCCAGAACCCCACGGGGGAGCTGTTTTTT.

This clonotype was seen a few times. The CDR3 region has the DNA TGTGCCAGCAGCTCAGGACAGGGGACTGAAAAACTGTTTTTT. It translates to CASSSGQGTEKLFF. This chain joins TRBV14 and TRBJ1-4, with 9 bases identical to TRBD1. Germline V lookup: CDR1 SGHDN, CDR2 FVKESK. The CDR3 has 14 amino acids. J gave up 7 bases and V 5 bases, and 5 bases lay outside the gene matches.

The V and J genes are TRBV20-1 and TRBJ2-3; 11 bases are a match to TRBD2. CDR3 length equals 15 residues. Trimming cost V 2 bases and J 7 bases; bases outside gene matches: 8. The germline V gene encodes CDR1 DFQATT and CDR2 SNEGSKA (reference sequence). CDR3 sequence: CSARNSGGAGNTQYF. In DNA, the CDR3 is TGCAGTGCTAGAAATAGCGGGGGGGCCGGCAATACGCAGTATTTT.

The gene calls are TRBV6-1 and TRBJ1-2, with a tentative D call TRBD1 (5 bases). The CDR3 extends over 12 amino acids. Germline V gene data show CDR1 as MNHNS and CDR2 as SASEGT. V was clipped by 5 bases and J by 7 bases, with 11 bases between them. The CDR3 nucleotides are TGTGCCAGCAGTCCAACAGGTACTGGCTACACCTTC. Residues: CASSPTGTGYTF.

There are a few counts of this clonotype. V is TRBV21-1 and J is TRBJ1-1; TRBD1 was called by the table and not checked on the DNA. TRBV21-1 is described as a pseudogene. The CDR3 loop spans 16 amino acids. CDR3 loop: CASSKGTGQGRVSAFF. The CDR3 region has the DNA TGTGCCAGCAGCAAAGGGACTGGACAGGGGAGGGTTTCGGCTTTCTTT.

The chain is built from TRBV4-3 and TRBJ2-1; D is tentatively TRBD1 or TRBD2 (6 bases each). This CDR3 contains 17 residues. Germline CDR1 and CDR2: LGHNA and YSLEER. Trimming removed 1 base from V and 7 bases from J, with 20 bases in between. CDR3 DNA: TGCGCCAGCAGCCAAGGAACCGCCGGGAGAGGGGGGAATGAGCAGTTCTTC. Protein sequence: CASSQGTAGRGGNEQFF.

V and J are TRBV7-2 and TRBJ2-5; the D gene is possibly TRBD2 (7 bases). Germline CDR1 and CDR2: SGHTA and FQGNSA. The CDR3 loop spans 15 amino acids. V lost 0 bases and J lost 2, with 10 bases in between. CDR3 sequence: CASSLAGRGQETQYF. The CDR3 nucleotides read TGTGCCAGCAGCTTAGCGGGGAGGGGGCAAGAGACCCAGTACTTC.

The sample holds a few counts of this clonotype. The CDR3 nucleotides read TGTGCCACCTTGGGGCCGGGACAGAAAAACATTCAGTACTTC. Residues: CATLGPGQKNIQYF. The chain joins TRBV28 to TRBJ2-4; 7 positions agree with TRBD1. This CDR3 region has 14 residues. V lost 10 bases to trimming and J lost 4 bases; unmatched junction nucleotides: 10. Germline lookup yields CDR1 MDHEN and CDR2 SYDVKM.

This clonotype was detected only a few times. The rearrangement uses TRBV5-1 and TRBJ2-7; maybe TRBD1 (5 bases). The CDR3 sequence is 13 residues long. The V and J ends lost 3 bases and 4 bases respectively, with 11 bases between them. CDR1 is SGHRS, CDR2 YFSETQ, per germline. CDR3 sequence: CASSSDSRYEQYF. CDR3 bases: TGCGCCAGCAGCTCCGACAGCAGGTACGAGCAGTACTTC.

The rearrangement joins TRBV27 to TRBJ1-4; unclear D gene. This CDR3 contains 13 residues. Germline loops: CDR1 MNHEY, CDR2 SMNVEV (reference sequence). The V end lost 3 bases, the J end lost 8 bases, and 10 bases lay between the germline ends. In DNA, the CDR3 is TGTGCCAGCAGTTTGGGATTCGGGGAAAAACTGTTTTTT. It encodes CASSLGFGEKLFF.

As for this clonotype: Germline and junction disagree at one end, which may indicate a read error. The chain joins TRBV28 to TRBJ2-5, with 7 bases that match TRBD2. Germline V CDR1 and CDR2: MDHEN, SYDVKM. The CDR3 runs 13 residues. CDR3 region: CASSRREGEAQYF. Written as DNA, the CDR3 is TGTGCCAGCAGTCGCAGGGAGGGAGAGGCCCAGTACTTC.

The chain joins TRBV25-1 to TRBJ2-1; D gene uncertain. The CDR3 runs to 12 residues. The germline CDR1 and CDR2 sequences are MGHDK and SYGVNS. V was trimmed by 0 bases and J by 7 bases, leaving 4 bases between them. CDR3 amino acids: CASSEYTNEQFF. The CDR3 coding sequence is TGTGCCAGCAGTGAATATACGAATGAGCAGTTCTTC.